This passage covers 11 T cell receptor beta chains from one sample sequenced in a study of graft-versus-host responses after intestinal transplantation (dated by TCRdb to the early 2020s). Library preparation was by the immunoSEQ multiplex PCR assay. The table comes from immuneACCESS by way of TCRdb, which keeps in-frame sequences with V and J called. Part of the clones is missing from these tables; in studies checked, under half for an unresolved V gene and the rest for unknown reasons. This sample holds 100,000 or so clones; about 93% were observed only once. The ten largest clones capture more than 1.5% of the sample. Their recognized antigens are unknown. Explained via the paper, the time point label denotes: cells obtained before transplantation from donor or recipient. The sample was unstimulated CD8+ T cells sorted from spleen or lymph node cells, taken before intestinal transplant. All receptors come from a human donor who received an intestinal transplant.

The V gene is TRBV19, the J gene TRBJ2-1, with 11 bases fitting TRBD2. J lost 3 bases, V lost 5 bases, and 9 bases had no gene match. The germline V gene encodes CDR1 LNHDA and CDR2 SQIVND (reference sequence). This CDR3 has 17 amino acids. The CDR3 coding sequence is TGTGCCAGTAGTTGGCTAGCGGGGGGTCCCTTCTACAATGAGCAGTTCTTC. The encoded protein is CASSWLAGGPFYNEQFF. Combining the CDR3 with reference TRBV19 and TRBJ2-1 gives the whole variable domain DGGITQSPKYLFRKEGQNVTLSCEQNLNHDAMYWYRQDPGQGLRLIYYSQIVNDFQKGDIAEGYSVSREKKESFPLTVTSAQKNPTAFYLCASSWLAGGPFYNEQFFGPGTRLTVL.

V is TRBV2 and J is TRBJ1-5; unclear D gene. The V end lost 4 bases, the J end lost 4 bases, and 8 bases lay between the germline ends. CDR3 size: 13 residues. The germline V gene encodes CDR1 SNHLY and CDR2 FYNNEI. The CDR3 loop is CASSGLSNQPQHF. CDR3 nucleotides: TGTGCCAGCAGTGGGTTGAGTAATCAGCCCCAGCATTTT.

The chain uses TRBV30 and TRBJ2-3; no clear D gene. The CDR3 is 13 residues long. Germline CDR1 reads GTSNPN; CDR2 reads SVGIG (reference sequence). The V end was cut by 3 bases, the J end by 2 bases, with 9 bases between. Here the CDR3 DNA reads TGTGCCTGGAGCGATACTTACACAGATACGCAGTATTTT. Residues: CAWSDTYTDTQYF.

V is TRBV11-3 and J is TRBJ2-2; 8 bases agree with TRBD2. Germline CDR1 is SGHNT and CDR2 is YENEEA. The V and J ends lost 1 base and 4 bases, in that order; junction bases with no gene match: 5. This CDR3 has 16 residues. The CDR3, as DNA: TGTGCCAGCAGCTTAGCGGGGGGGCCTGGCACCGGGGAGCTGTTTTTT. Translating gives CASSLAGGPGTGELFF.

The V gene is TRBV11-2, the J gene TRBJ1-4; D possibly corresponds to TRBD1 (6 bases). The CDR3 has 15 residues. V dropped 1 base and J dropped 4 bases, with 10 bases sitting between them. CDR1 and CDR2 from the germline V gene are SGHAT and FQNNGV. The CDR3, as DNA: TGTGCCAGCAGCTTAGGAGCAGGGGATAATGAAAAACTGTTTTTT. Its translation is CASSLGAGDNEKLFF.

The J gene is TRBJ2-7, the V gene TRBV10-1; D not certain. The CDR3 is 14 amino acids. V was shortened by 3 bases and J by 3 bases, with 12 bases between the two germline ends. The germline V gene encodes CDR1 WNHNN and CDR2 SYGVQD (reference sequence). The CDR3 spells CASSDSPRDYEQYF. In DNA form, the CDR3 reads TGCGCCAGCAGTGATTCACCTCGCGACTACGAGCAGTACTTC.

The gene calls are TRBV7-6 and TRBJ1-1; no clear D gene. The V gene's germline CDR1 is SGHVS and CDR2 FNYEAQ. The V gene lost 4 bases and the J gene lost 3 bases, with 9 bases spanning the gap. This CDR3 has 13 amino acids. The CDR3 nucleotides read TGTGCCAGCAGCTCACTCGTGGACACTGAAGCTTTCTTT. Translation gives CASSSLVDTEAFF. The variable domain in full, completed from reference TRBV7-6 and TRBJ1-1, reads GAGVSQSPRYKVTKRGQDVALRCDPISGHVSLYWYRQALGQGPEFLTYFNYEAQQDKSGLPNDRFSAERPEGSISTLTIQRTEQRDSAMYRCASSSLVDTEAFFGQGTRLTVV.

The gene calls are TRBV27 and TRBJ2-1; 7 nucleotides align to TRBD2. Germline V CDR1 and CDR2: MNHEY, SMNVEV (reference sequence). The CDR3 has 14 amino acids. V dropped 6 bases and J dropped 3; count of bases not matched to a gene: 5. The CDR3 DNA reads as TGTGCCAGCAGCCCCGGGGGGATCTACAATGAGCAGTTCTTC. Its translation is CASSPGGIYNEQFF.

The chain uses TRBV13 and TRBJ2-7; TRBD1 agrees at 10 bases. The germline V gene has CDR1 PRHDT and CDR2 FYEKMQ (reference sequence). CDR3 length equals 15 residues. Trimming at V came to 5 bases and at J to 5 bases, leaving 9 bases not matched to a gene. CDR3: CASSTQPGQGNEQYF. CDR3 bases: TGTGCCAGCAGCACGCAGCCGGGACAGGGGAACGAGCAGTACTTC.

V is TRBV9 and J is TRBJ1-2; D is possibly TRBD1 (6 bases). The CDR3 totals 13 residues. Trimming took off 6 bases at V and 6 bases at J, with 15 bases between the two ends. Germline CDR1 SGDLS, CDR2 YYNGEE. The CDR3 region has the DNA TGTGCCAGCAACACGGGGGGGGCGGATGGCTACACCTTC. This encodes CASNTGGADGYTF. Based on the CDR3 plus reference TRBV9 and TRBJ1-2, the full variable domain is DSGVTQTPKHLITATGQRVTLRCSPRSGDLSVYWYQQSLDQGLQFLIQYYNGEERAKGNILERFSAQQFPDLHSELNLSSLELGDSALYFCASNTGGADGYTFGSGTRLTVV.

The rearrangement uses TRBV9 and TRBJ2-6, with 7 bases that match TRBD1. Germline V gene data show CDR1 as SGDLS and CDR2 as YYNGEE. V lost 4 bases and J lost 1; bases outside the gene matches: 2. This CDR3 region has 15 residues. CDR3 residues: CASSTRGSGANVLTF. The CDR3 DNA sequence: TGTGCCAGCAGCACCAGGGGGTCTGGGGCCAACGTCCTGACTTTC. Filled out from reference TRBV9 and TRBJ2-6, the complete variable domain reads DSGVTQTPKHLITATGQRVTLRCSPRSGDLSVYWYQQSLDQGLQFLIQYYNGEERAKGNILERFSAQQFPDLHSELNLSSLELGDSALYFCASSTRGSGANVLTFGAGSRLTVL.